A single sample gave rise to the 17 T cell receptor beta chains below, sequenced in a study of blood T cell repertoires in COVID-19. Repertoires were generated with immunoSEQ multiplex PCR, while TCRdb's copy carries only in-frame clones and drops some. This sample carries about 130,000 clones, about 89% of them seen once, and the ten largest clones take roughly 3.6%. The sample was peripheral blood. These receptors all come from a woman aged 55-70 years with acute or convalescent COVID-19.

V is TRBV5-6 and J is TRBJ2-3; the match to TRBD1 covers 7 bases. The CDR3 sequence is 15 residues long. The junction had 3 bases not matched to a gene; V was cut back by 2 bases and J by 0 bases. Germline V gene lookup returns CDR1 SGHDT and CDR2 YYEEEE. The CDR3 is CASSFAGGSTDTQYF. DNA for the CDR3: TGTGCCAGCAGCTTTGCAGGGGGAAGCACAGATACGCAGTATTTT.

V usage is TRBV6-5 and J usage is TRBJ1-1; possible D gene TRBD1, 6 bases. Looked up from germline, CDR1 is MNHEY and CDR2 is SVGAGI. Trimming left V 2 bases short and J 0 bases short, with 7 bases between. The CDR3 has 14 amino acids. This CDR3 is CASSYGDMNTEAFF. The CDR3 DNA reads TGTGCCAGCAGTTACGGGGACATGAACACTGAAGCTTTCTTT.

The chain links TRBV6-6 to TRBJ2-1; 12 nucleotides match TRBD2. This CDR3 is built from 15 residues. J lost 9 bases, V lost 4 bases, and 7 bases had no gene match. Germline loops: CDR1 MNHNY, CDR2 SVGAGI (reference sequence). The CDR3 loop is CASSSLTSGSSEQFF. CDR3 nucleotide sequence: TGTGCCAGCAGTTCATTGACTAGCGGGAGTAGTGAGCAGTTCTTC.

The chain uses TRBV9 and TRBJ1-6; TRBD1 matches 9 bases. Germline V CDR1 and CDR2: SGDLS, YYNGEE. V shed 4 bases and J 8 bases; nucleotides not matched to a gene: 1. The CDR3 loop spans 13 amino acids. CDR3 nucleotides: TGTGCCAGCAGCAGACAGGGGGATTCACCCCTCCACTTT. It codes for CASSRQGDSPLHF. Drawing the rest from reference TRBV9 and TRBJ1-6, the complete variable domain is DSGVTQTPKHLITATGQRVTLRCSPRSGDLSVYWYQQSLDQGLQFLIQYYNGEERAKGNILERFSAQQFPDLHSELNLSSLELGDSALYFCASSRQGDSPLHFGNGTRLTVT.

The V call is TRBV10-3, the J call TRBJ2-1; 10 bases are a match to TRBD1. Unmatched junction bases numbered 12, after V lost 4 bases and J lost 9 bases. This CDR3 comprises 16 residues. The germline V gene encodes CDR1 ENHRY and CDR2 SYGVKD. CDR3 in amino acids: CAISATGQGTYGEQFF. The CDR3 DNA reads TGTGCCATCAGTGCCACGGGACAGGGGACGTATGGTGAGCAGTTCTTC.

CDR3 DNA sequence: TGTGCCAGCAGTTTAAGGCGGGATGCGGGCGAGCAGTACTTC. Protein: CASSLRRDAGEQYF. This chain links TRBV27 with TRBJ2-7, with a tentative D call TRBD2 (6 bases). CDR3 length equals 14 residues. CDR1 is MNHEY and CDR2 is SMNVEV in the germline V gene (reference sequence). Between the trimmed V and J ends, which lost 2 bases and 6 bases, there was a span of 14 bases.

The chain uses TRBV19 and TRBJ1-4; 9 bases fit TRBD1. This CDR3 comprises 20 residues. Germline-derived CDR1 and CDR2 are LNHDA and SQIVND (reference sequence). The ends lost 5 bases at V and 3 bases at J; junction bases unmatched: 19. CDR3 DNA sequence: TGTGCCAGTAGTGCCTCCCGGACGGGACAGGGCCGGTCGGCTAATGAAAAACTGTTTTTT. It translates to CASSASRTGQGRSANEKLFF.

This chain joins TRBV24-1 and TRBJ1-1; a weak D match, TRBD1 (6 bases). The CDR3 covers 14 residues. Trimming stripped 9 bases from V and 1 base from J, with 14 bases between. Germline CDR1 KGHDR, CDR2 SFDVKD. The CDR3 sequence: CATASTGSNTEAFF. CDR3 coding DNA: TGTGCCACCGCCTCCACAGGGTCGAACACTGAAGCTTTCTTT.

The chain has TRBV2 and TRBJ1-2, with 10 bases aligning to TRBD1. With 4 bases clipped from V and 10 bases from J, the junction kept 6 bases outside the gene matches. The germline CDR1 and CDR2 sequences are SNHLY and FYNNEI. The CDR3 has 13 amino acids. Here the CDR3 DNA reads TGTGCCAGCAGTGCGGGGACAGGGGTTGTCTACACCTTC. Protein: CASSAGTGVVYTF.

CDR3 in DNA: TGTGCCAGCACCCAGACAGGGGGTGAAAAACTGTTTTTT. Its translation is CASTQTGGEKLFF. The gene calls are TRBV12-3 or TRBV12-4 and TRBJ1-4; 9 positions match TRBD1. V shed 7 bases, J shed 7 bases, and the junction held 4 bases outside the gene matches. The CDR3 sequence is 13 residues long.

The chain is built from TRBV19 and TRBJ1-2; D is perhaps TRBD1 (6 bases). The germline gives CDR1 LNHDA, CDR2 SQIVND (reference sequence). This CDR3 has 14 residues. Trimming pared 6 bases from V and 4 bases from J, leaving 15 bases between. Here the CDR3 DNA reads TGTGCCAGTAGCACTCCAGGGGCACCCTATGGCTACACCTTC. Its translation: CASSTPGAPYGYTF. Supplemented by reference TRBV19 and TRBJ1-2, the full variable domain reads DGGITQSPKYLFRKEGQNVTLSCEQNLNHDAMYWYRQDPGQGLRLIYYSQIVNDFQKGDIAEGYSVSREKKESFPLTVTSAQKNPTAFYLCASSTPGAPYGYTFGSGTRLTVV.

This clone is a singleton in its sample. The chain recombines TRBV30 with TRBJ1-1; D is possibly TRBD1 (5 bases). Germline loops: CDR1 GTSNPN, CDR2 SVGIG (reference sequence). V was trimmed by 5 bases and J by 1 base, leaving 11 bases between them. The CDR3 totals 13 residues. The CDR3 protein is CAWVRASNTEAFF. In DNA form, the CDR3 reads TGTGCCTGGGTCAGGGCTTCGAACACTGAAGCTTTCTTT. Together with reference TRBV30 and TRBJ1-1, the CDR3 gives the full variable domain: SQTIHQWPATLVQPVGSPLSLECTVEGTSNPNLYWYRQAAGRGLQLLFYSVGIGQISSEVPQNLSASRPQDRQFILSSKKLLLSDSGFYLCAWVRASNTEAFFGQGTRLTVV.

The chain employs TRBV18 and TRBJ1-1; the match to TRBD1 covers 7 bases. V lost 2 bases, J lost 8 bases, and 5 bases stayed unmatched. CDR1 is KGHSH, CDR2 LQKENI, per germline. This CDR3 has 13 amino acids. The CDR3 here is CASSPMGQLEAFF. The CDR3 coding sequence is TGTGCCAGCTCACCAATGGGACAGTTAGAAGCTTTCTTT.

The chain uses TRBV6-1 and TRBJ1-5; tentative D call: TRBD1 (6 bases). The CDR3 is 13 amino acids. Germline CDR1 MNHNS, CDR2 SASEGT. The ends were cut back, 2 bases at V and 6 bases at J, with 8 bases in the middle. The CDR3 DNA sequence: TGTGCCAGCAGTGAATCACAGGGTCAGCCCCAGCATTTT. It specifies CASSESQGQPQHF.

CDR3 sequence: CASSYSMTNTGELFF. CDR3 nucleotides: TGCGCCAGCAGCTACTCAATGACGAACACCGGGGAGCTGTTTTTT. The chain uses TRBV5-1 and TRBJ2-2; no clear D. There are 15 residues in the CDR3. The germline gives CDR1 SGHRS, CDR2 YFSETQ. V gave up 3 bases and J gave up 0 bases, with 9 bases separating them.

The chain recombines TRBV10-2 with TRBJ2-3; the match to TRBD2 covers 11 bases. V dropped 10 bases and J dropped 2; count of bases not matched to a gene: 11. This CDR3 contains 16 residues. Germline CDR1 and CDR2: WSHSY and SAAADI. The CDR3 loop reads CATSDYSGRATDTQYF. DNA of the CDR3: TGCGCCACCTCGGATTATAGCGGGAGGGCCACAGATACGCAGTATTTT.

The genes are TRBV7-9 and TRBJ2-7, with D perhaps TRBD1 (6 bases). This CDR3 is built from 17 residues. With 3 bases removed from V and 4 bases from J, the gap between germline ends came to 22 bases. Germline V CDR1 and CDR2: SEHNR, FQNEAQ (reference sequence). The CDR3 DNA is TGTGCCAGCAGCTTGAATTGTACTCCGGGACACCGTTACGAGCAGTACGTC. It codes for CASSLNCTPGHRYEQYV.